Presented here are 7 T cell receptor beta chains from one specimen sequenced in a study of CD8 T cells in ankylosing spondylitis. Study results and caveats: Roughly eight highly homologous variants made up a TCR beta motif that seemed to typify ankylosing spondylitis blood.

TCRdb re-analysed the 5' RACE reads in MiXCR, keeping a single row per CDR3 protein. The sample holds a few hundred thousand distinct CDR3 sequences, roughly 17% seen once. The antigens these receptors bind are not known. What was sequenced was blood, either unsorted or a sorted T cell fraction (not recorded which). The receptors shown here come from a male donor with ankylosing spondylitis.

This clonotype was seen a handful of times. The genes are TRBV7-8 and TRBJ2-6, with 7 bases that match TRBD2. Trimming took 5 bases from V and 0 from J; bases not matched to a gene: 7. Germline V gene sequence: CDR1 SGHVS, CDR2 FQNEAQ. This CDR3 has 17 residues. CDR3 nucleotide sequence: TGTGCCAGCAGCAAGACTAGCTTTAGCTCTGGGGCCAACGTCCTGACTTTC. Translated, it gives CASSKTSFSSGANVLTF.

This clonotype showed up just a few times. The V call is TRBV20-1, the J call TRBJ1-1; no definite D call. Germline CDR1 DFQATT, CDR2 SNEGSKA (reference sequence). The CDR3 sequence is 13 residues long. Trimming took 0 bases from V and 7 from J, leaving 12 bases between them. CDR3 sequence reads: CSARDPRSNEAFF. The CDR3 bases are TGCAGTGCTAGAGATCCAAGATCTAATGAAGCTTTCTTT.

The sample holds a few counts of this clonotype. The V gene is TRBV5-1, the J gene TRBJ2-1; weak D call: TRBD2 (5 bases). V gave up 0 bases and J gave up 1 base, with 8 bases separating them. Germline loops: CDR1 SGHRS, CDR2 YFSETQ. CDR3 size: 15 residues. The CDR3 loop is CASSLVRGSYNEQFF. The DNA for the CDR3 is TGCGCCAGCAGCTTGGTTCGGGGATCCTACAATGAGCAGTTCTTC.

The chain has TRBV7-2 and TRBJ2-7, with 14 bases lining up with TRBD2. Germline CDR1 reads SGHTA; CDR2 reads FQGNSA. The V and J ends lost 5 bases and 7 bases, in that order; junction bases with no gene match: 7. The CDR3 has 15 residues. CDR3 sequence: CASSRRLAGGYEQYF. Here the CDR3 DNA reads TGTGCCAGCAGCCGTAGACTAGCGGGAGGGTATGAGCAGTACTTC.

The chain is built from TRBV20-1 and TRBJ1-5; 9 nucleotides match TRBD1. V was pared by 3 bases and J by 7 bases, with 13 bases of the junction left unmatched. The CDR3 consists of 16 residues. Per germline, CDR1 DFQATT and CDR2 SNEGSKA (reference sequence). The CDR3 loop is CSARGTRQGVFQPQHF. In DNA form, the CDR3 reads TGCAGTGCTAGGGGGACAAGACAGGGGGTATTCCAGCCCCAGCATTTT.

This clonotype turned up a few times. The chain joins TRBV20-1 to TRBJ1-5; D gene uncertain. CDR1 is DFQATT, CDR2 SNEGSKA, per germline (reference sequence). The CDR3 covers 12 residues. The V and J ends lost 0 bases and 9 bases respectively, with 9 bases between them. The CDR3 sequence is CSARDQGLPQHF. The DNA for the CDR3 is TGCAGTGCTAGAGATCAAGGGTTGCCCCAGCATTTT.

The chain combines TRBV15 with TRBJ1-4; 9 nucleotides match TRBD1. Germline assignment: CDR1 LNHNV and CDR2 YYDKDF (reference sequence). With 6 bases clipped from V and 6 bases from J, the junction kept 8 bases outside the gene matches. CDR3 length equals 15 residues. The chain's CDR3 is CATRKPGQGYEKLFF. The CDR3 coding sequence is TGTGCCACCAGGAAACCGGGACAGGGATATGAAAAACTGTTTTTT.